This TCR beta chain comes out of a study of blood T cell repertoires in COVID-19. Participants, 18 to 89 years old, spanned around 26 US areas. The V gene lost 0 bases and the J gene lost 1 base, with 10 bases spanning the gap. Germline V gene sequence: CDR1 SGDLS, CDR2 YYNGEE. The CDR3 has 16 residues. Some clones are missing from TCRdb's copy, which holds only in-frame ones; the method was immunoSEQ multiplex PCR. The data contain 200,000 to 250,000 clones, 86% of them singletons. The chain is built from TRBV9 and TRBJ2-2; tentatively, D is TRBD1 (6 bases). The receptor was derived from a middle-aged woman with acute COVID-19. The sample comprised PBMCs or T cells enriched from blood (not recorded which). In DNA, the CDR3 is TGTGCCAGCAGCGTAGTGCAACAGGGGAACACCGGGGAGCTGTTTTTT. Protein product: CASSVVQQGNTGELFF.